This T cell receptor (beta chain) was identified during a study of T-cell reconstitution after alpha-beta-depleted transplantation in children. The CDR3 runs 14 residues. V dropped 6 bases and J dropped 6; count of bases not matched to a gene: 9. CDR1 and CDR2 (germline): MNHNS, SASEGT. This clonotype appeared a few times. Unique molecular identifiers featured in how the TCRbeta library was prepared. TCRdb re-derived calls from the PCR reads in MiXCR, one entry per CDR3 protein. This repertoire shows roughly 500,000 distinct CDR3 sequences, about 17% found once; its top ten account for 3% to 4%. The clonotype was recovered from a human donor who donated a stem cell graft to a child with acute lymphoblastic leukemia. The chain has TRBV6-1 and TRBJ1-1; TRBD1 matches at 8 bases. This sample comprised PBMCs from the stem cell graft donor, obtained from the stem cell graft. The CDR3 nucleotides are TGTGCCAGCAGATCCACAGGGGGAAGTGCTGAAGCTTTCTTT. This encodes CASRSTGGSAEAFF.